This passage covers 22 T cell receptor beta chains from one sample sequenced in a study of T cells in localized non-small cell lung cancer. Data came from immunoSEQ multiplex PCR; TCRdb stores just in-frame clones and leaves some out. This sample has 7,000 to 8,000 clones, with around 92% found just once. The specimen comprised peripheral blood mononuclear cells, sampled before any cancer treatment. The receptor set was obtained from a male donor at least 60 years old with stage II lung adenocarcinoma.

The chain recombines TRBV7-9 with TRBJ2-5; D is uncertain. Near its end, the DNA agrees better with TRBJ2-7, so the J call may be wrong. Germline CDR1 reads SEHNR; CDR2 reads FQNEAQ (reference sequence). The CDR3 has 11 amino acids. In nucleotides, the CDR3 is TGTGCCAGCAGCGTAAACTACGAGCAGTACTTC. This encodes CASSVNYEQYF.

This rearrangement joins TRBV15 to TRBJ2-1; D is undetermined. The germline V gene encodes CDR1 LNHNV and CDR2 YYDKDF (reference sequence). The CDR3 totals 13 residues. V lost 5 bases, J lost 4 bases, and 9 bases lay in between. The CDR3 loop reads CATSVLLYNEQFF. As DNA, the CDR3 is TGTGCCACCAGCGTACTACTTTACAATGAGCAGTTCTTC.

The chain combines TRBV4-1 with TRBJ1-6; D perhaps matches TRBD1 (6 bases). The CDR3 spans 14 residues. Germline CDR1 MGHRA, CDR2 YSYEKL. V lost 1 base and J 5 bases, leaving 6 bases between the germline ends. In DNA, the CDR3 is TGCGCCAGCAGCCAAGGGGACAATAATTCACCCCTCCACTTT. Amino acid sequence: CASSQGDNNSPLHF.

This clone turned up a few times. This chain joins TRBV6-6 and TRBJ1-4; D not resolved. Trimming stripped 3 bases from V and 6 bases from J, with 11 bases between. Germline CDR1 is MNHNY and CDR2 is SVGAGI (reference sequence). The CDR3 spans 14 residues. CDR3 in amino acids: CASSYSVADEKLFF. In DNA, the CDR3 is TGTGCCAGCAGTTATTCAGTTGCGGATGAAAAACTGTTTTTT.

This clone was counted between two and nine times. V is TRBV6-6 and J is TRBJ1-2; maybe TRBD1 (5 bases). CDR3 size: 13 residues. Germline V gives CDR1 MNHNY, CDR2 SVGAGI (reference sequence). The V end lost 10 bases, the J end lost 7 bases, and 19 bases lay between the germline ends. As DNA, the CDR3 is TGTGCCACCCAGGAGGTAGGGGAAGCTGGCTACACCTTC. Residues: CATQEVGEAGYTF.

This chain links TRBV7-9 with TRBJ1-2; D uncertain. V was pared by 5 bases and J by 4 bases, with 5 bases between. Germline V gene data show CDR1 as SEHNR and CDR2 as FQNEAQ (reference sequence). The CDR3 totals 11 residues. CDR3 sequence: CASSPSYGYTF. Written as DNA, the CDR3 is TGTGCCAGCAGCCCAAGCTATGGCTACACCTTC.

The chain links TRBV7-2 to TRBJ2-1; the D is unclear. This CDR3 is 12 amino acids long. Deletions cut 4 bases from V and 5 bases from J, with 6 bases between. From germline, CDR1 is SGHTA and CDR2 FQGNSA. This chain's CDR3 is CASSSDHNEQFF. The CDR3 DNA follows: TGTGCCAGCAGCTCAGACCACAATGAGCAGTTCTTC. Together with reference TRBV7-2 and TRBJ2-1, the CDR3 gives the full variable domain: GAGVSQSPSNKVTEKGKDVELRCDPISGHTALYWYRQSLGQGLEFLIYFQGNSAPDKSGLPSDRFSAERTGGSVSTLTIQRTQQEDSAVYLCASSSDHNEQFFGPGTRLTVL.

The chain employs TRBV27 and TRBJ2-5; D may be TRBD1 or TRBD2 (5 bases each). V was trimmed by 3 bases and J by 0 bases, leaving 5 bases between them. Germline V CDR1 and CDR2: MNHEY, SMNVEV (reference sequence). The CDR3 runs 13 residues. The CDR3 loop is CASSLGHQETQYF. CDR3 bases: TGTGCCAGCAGTTTGGGACACCAAGAGACCCAGTACTTC.

The chain recombines TRBV14 with TRBJ1-6, with 7 bases matching TRBD1. Germline loops: CDR1 SGHDN, CDR2 FVKESK. The CDR3 contains 16 residues. V trimming: 1 base; J trimming: 9 bases; junction bases outside the gene matches: 9. The CDR3 spells CASSQGDSVGGSPLHF. In DNA form, the CDR3 reads TGTGCCAGCAGCCAAGGGGACAGCGTGGGGGGTTCACCCCTCCACTTT.

This clone came up a few times. V and J are TRBV29-1 and TRBJ2-5, with D uncertain. This CDR3 is built from 14 residues. Germline-derived CDR1 and CDR2 are SQVTM and ANQGSEA. The V end lost 4 bases, the J end lost 4 bases, and 16 bases lay between the germline ends. The CDR3 protein is CSVGKRRAAETQYF. The CDR3 DNA follows: TGCAGCGTTGGTAAGCGACGGGCAGCAGAGACCCAGTACTTC.

V usage is TRBV11-2 and J usage is TRBJ1-5; D gene unclear. Germline V gives CDR1 SGHAT, CDR2 FQNNGV. Trimming cost V 3 bases and J 6 bases, with 9 bases left between them. There are 13 residues in the CDR3. This CDR3 reads CASSFSDGQPQHF. The CDR3 DNA reads TGTGCCAGCAGCTTCAGCGACGGTCAGCCCCAGCATTTT. Full variable domain (outside the CDR3, taken from reference TRBV11-2 and TRBJ1-5): EAGVAQSPRYKIIEKRQSVAFWCNPISGHATLYWYQQILGQGPKLLIQFQNNGVVDDSQLPKDRFSAERLKGVDSTLKIQPAKLEDSAVYLCASSFSDGQPQHFGDGTRLSIL.

Remarks on this clone: Germline is not matched at one junction end, which may reflect a read error. The chain combines TRBV20-1 with TRBJ2-7; TRBD2 is a possible D gene (5 bases). The CDR3 has 8 amino acids. CDR1 is DFQATT and CDR2 is SNEGSKA in the germline V gene (reference sequence). For the CDR3, the DNA is TGCAGTGCTCCATACGAGGGTTTC. This sequence encodes CSAPYEGF.

The chain employs TRBV7-2 and TRBJ2-6; D remains unclear. The CDR3 consists of 16 residues. V was cut by 1 base and J by 4 bases, with 11 bases left in between. Germline V lookup: CDR1 SGHTA, CDR2 FQGNSA. The CDR3: CASSLVRSDGANVLTF. CDR3 in DNA: TGTGCCAGCAGCTTAGTGCGCAGTGACGGGGCCAACGTCCTGACTTTC.

The V gene is TRBV27, the J gene TRBJ2-5; D unresolved. Gene TRBJ2-7 matches the end of the DNA better, so the J call may be wrong. The CDR3 runs 13 residues. Per the germline V gene, CDR1 is MNHEY and CDR2 is SMNVEV (reference sequence). CDR3 in amino acids: CASSFGNRYEQYF. In nucleotides, the CDR3 is TGTGCCAGCAGTTTTGGCAACCGCTACGAGCAGTACTTC.

V usage is TRBV14 and J usage is TRBJ2-3, with no clear D. V was clipped by 6 bases and J by 6 bases, with 16 bases between them. The CDR3 contains 14 residues. In germline, CDR1 is SGHDN, CDR2 FVKESK. The CDR3 loop reads CASSYPGQGDTQYF. The CDR3 DNA sequence: TGTGCCAGCAGTTACCCCGGCCAAGGGGATACGCAGTATTTT.

V gene TRBV4-1 combines with J gene TRBJ2-1, with no clear D. Germline CDR1 and CDR2: MGHRA and YSYEKL. CDR3 size: 12 residues. V lost 3 bases to trimming and J lost 4 bases, with 4 bases between them. Here the CDR3 reads CASSQGYNEQFF. The CDR3 DNA reads TGCGCCAGCAGCCAGGGGTACAATGAGCAGTTCTTC.

The chain is built from TRBV19 and TRBJ1-2; 7 positions match TRBD1. The CDR3 sequence is 12 residues long. V shed 9 bases, J shed 4 bases, and the junction held 5 bases outside the gene matches. Germline values: CDR1 LNHDA, CDR2 SQIVND (reference sequence). In DNA form, the CDR3 reads TGTGCCAGCATCTCAGGGGGCTATGGCTACACCTTC. Protein product: CASISGGYGYTF.

V usage is TRBV19 and J usage is TRBJ1-2; no clear D. Germline assignment: CDR1 LNHDA and CDR2 SQIVND (reference sequence). V lost 3 bases and J 4 bases, leaving 9 bases between the germline ends. CDR3 length: 13 residues. The DNA of the CDR3 is TGTGCCAGTAGTATTCTGGCGGGCTATGGCTACACCTTC. Encoded protein: CASSILAGYGYTF. Looking up the rest from reference TRBV19 and TRBJ1-2 gives the full variable domain: DGGITQSPKYLFRKEGQNVTLSCEQNLNHDAMYWYRQDPGQGLRLIYYSQIVNDFQKGDIAEGYSVSREKKESFPLTVTSAQKNPTAFYLCASSILAGYGYTFGSGTRLTVV.

The CDR3 protein is CASSLGTGQPQHF. CDR3 in DNA: TGTGCCAGCAGTCTAGGGACCGGTCAGCCCCAGCATTTT. The chain carries TRBV6-5 and TRBJ1-5, with D possibly matching TRBD1 (5 bases). CDR1 MNHEY and CDR2 SVGAGI come from the germline V gene. This CDR3 contains 13 residues. The V end was cut by 5 bases, the J end by 6 bases, with 11 bases between.

V is TRBV4-1 and J is TRBJ1-2, with D possibly matching TRBD1 (6 bases). V dropped 0 bases and J dropped 4 bases, with 12 bases sitting between them. In germline, CDR1 is MGHRA, CDR2 YSYEKL. The CDR3 sequence is 15 residues long. DNA of the CDR3: TGCGCCAGCAGCCAAGATGGAGTCAGGGGCTATGGCTACACCTTC. It encodes CASSQDGVRGYGYTF.

The genes are TRBV5-1 and TRBJ1-3, with D perhaps matching TRBD1 (5 bases). Deletions cut 8 bases from V and 1 base from J, with 16 bases between. Germline CDR1 SGHRS, CDR2 YFSETQ. The CDR3 is 15 residues long. DNA for the CDR3: TGCGCCAGTCATCCAGGGTTGGGTTCTGGAAACACCATATATTTT. It specifies CASHPGLGSGNTIYF.

V usage is TRBV5-5 and J usage is TRBJ1-4, with TRBD1 matching over 7 bases. Germline CDR1 SGHKS, CDR2 YYEKEE (reference sequence). The V and J ends lost 3 bases and 2 bases, in that order; junction bases with no gene match: 4. The CDR3 is made up of 15 amino acids. The CDR3 DNA reads TGTGCCAGCAGCTCCGGACAGGTGACTAATGAAAAACTGTTTTTT. Its translation: CASSSGQVTNEKLFF.